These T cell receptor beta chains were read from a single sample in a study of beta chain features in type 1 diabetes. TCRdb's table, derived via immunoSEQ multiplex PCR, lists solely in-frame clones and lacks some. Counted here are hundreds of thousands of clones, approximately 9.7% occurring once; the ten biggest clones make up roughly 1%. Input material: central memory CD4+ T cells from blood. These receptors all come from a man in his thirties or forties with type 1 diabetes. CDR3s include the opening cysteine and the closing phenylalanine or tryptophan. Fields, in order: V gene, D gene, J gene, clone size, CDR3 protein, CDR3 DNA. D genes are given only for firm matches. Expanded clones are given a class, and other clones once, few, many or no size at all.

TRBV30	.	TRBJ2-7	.	CAWSAGYEQYF	TGTGCCTGGAGTGCTGGTTACGAGCAGTACTTC
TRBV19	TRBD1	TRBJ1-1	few	CATIRQGAITEAFF	TGTGCCACTATACGGCAGGGGGCAATCACTGAAGCTTTCTTT
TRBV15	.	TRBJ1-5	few	CATSSFTARAQHF	TGTGCCACCAGCAGTTTCACAGCCCGGGCCCAGCATTTT
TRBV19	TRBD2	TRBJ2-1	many	CASPSSGGAHNEQFF	TGTGCCAGCCCATCCAGCGGGGGGGCGCACAATGAGCAGTTCTTC
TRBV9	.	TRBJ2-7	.	CASSVDQGGFYEQYF	TGTGCCAGCAGCGTAGACCAGGGTGGGTTTTACGAGCAGTACTTC
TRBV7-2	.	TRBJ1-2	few	CASSLSRGDYGYTF	TGTGCCAGCAGCCTGAGCCGGGGGGACTATGGCTACACCTTC
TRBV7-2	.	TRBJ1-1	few	CASTPAGMAEAFF	TGTGCCAGCACCCCGGCGGGGATGGCTGAAGCTTTCTTT
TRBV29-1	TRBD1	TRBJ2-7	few	CSVEEQGGHEQYF	TGCAGCGTTGAAGAACAGGGGGGCCACGAGCAGTACTTC
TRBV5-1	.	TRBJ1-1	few	CASSSPELGAEAFF	TGCGCCAGCAGCTCCCCTGAATTGGGTGCTGAAGCTTTCTTT
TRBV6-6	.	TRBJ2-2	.	CASSPLPRGELFF	TGTGCCAGCAGTCCCCTACCTCGAGGGGAGCTGTTTTTT
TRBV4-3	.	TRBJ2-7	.	CASSRSKGYEQYF	TGCGCCAGCAGCCGAAGCAAGGGCTACGAGCAGTACTTC
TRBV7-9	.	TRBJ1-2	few	CASSFQGPDGYTF	TGTGCCAGCAGCTTTCAGGGTCCGGATGGCTACACCTTC
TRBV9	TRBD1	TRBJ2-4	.	CASSGRDRAKNIQYF	TGTGCCAGCAGCGGCCGGGACAGAGCCAAAAACATTCAGTACTTC
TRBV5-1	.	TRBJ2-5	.	CASSSVEGETQYF	TGCGCCAGCAGCTCCGTAGAGGGAGAGACCCAGTACTTC
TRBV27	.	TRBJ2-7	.	CASSRPSGEQYF	TGTGCCAGCAGCCGACCCTCCGGTGAGCAGTACTTC
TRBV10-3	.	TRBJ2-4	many	CAPWDTVAKNIQYF	TGTGCCCCCTGGGACACCGTAGCCAAAAACATTCAGTACTTC
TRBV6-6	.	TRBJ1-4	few	CASSSVGSLNEKLFF	TGTGCCAGCAGTTCTGTCGGGTCTCTTAATGAAAAACTGTTTTTT
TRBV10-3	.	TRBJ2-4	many	CAIRSRHF	TGTGCCATCAGAAGCAGACACTTC
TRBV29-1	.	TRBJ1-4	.	CSAQRGIGEKLFF	TGCAGCGCCCAAAGGGGGATCGGTGAAAAACTGTTTTTT
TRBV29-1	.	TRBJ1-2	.	CSAATPQVPYGYTF	TGCAGCGCCGCAACTCCACAGGTACCCTATGGCTACACCTTC
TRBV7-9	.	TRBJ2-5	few	CASSPSGWETQYF	TGTGCCAGCAGTCCCTCTGGGTGGGAGACCCAGTACTTC
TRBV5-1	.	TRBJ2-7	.	CASSTDGEQYF	TGCGCCAGCAGCACTGACGGAGAGCAGTACTTC
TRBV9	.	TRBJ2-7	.	CASSVSRGPYEQYF	TGTGCCAGCAGCGTGTCCCGGGGGCCCTACGAGCAGTACTTC
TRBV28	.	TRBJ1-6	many	CASNSPDSFNSPLHF	TGTGCCAGCAATTCCCCGGATTCGTTTAATTCACCCCTCCACTTT
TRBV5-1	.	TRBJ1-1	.	CASSRTGTDTNTEAFF	TGCGCCAGCAGCCGTACCGGGACGGATACGAACACTGAAGCTTTCTTT
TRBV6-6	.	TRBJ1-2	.	CASSPPPQLSYGYTF	TGTGCCAGCAGTCCACCTCCGCAGCTCTCCTATGGCTACACCTTC
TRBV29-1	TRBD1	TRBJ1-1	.	CSVGQGWGKTEAFF	TGCAGCGTTGGACAGGGTTGGGGGAAGACTGAAGCTTTCTTT
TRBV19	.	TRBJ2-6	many	CASTSSSGANVLTF	TGTGCCAGTACCTCCTCCTCTGGGGCCAACGTCCTGACTTTC
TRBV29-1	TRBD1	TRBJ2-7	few	CSVGTGVGEQYF	TGCAGCGTTGGCACAGGGGTGGGCGAGCAGTACTTC
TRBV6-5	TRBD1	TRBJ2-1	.	CASSVVGTGVGEQFF	TGTGCCAGCAGCGTTGTCGGGACAGGGGTAGGAGAGCAGTTCTTC
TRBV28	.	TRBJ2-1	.	CASSFPDGNEQFF	TGTGCCAGCAGTTTCCCGGACGGTAATGAGCAGTTCTTC
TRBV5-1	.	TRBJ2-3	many	CASSPWTDTTDTQYF	TGCGCCAGCAGCCCGTGGACGGATACCACAGATACGCAGTATTTT
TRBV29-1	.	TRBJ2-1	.	CSVTQLDNEQFF	TGCAGCGTCACTCAACTTGATAATGAGCAGTTCTTC
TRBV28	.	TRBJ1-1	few	CASSPGNTEAFF	TGTGCCAGCAGTCCCGGGAACACTGAAGCTTTCTTT
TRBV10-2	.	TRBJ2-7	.	CASSEPAPSYEQYF	TGCGCCAGCAGTGAGCCCGCGCCTTCGTACGAGCAGTACTTC
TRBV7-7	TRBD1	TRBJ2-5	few	CASSPRTGEETQYF	TGTGCTAGCAGCCCAAGGACAGGGGAGGAGACCCAGTACTTC
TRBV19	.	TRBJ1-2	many	CASSISKRVGDGYTF	TGTGCCAGTAGTATTTCTAAGAGGGTTGGTGATGGCTACACCTTC
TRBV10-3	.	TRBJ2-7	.	CAISGSSYEQYF	TGTGCCATCAGTGGCAGCTCCTACGAGCAGTACTTC
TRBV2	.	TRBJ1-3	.	CASSEANRVNTIYF	TGTGCCAGCAGTGAAGCGAACAGGGTAAACACCATATATTTT
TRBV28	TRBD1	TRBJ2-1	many	CASSLPGQGHNEQFF	TGTGCCAGCAGCCTACCCGGACAGGGCCACAATGAGCAGTTCTTC
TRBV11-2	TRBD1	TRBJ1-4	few	CASSLGTGRNEKLFF	TGTGCCAGCAGCCTAGGGACAGGGCGTAATGAAAAACTGTTTTTT
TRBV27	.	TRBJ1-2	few	CASRLHQDNDYGYTF	TGTGCCAGCAGATTACACCAAGACAACGACTATGGCTACACCTTC
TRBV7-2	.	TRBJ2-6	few	CASRKSRGTGANVLTF	TGTGCCAGCAGAAAATCTCGGGGAACTGGGGCCAACGTCCTGACTTTC
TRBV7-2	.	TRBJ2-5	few	CASSPRGPETQYF	TGTGCCAGCAGCCCTCGAGGGCCGGAGACCCAGTACTTC
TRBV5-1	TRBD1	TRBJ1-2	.	CASSPRTGALYGYTF	TGCGCCAGCAGCCCCAGGACAGGGGCCCTCTATGGCTACACCTTC
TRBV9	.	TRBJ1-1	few	CASSVEENTEAFF	TGTGCCAGCAGCGTTGAGGAGAACACTGAAGCTTTCTTT
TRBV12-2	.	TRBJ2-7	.	CASRFGTRGYEQYF	TGTGCAAGTCGCTTCGGGACCCGGGGCTACGAGCAGTACTTC
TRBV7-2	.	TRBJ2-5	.	CASSWAGEEETQYF	TGTGCCAGCAGCTGGGCAGGGGAGGAAGAGACCCAGTACTTC
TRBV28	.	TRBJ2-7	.	CASSSLWDPDKPYEQYF	TGTGCCAGCAGTTCCTTATGGGACCCTGATAAACCCTACGAGCAGTACTTC
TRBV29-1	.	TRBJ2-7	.	CSVVVGARGYEQYF	TGCAGCGTTGTTGTAGGCGCTAGGGGGTACGAGCAGTACTTC
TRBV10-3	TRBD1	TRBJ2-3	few	CAISVGTGVADTQYF	TGTGCCATCAGTGTGGGGACAGGGGTGGCAGATACGCAGTATTTT
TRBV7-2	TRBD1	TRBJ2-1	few	CASSLLGTGGLNEQFF	TGTGCCAGCAGCTTACTCGGGACAGGGGGCTTAAATGAGCAGTTCTTC
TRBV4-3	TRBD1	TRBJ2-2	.	CASSPRQGAFTGELFF	TGCGCCAGCAGCCCCCGACAGGGGGCGTTCACCGGGGAGCTGTTTTTT
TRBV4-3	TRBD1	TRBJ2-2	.	CASSQDQTGVTGELFF	TGCGCCAGCAGCCAAGATCAGACAGGGGTAACCGGGGAGCTGTTTTTT
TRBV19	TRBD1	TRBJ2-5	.	CASSTRTGPETQYF	TGTGCCAGTAGTACCCGGACAGGGCCCGAGACCCAGTACTTC
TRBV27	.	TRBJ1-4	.	CARGRYEKLFF	TGTGCCCGGGGTCGTTACGAAAAACTGTTTTTT
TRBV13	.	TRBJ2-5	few	CASSSMNLVETQYF	TGTGCCAGCAGCTCGATGAACTTAGTTGAGACCCAGTACTTC